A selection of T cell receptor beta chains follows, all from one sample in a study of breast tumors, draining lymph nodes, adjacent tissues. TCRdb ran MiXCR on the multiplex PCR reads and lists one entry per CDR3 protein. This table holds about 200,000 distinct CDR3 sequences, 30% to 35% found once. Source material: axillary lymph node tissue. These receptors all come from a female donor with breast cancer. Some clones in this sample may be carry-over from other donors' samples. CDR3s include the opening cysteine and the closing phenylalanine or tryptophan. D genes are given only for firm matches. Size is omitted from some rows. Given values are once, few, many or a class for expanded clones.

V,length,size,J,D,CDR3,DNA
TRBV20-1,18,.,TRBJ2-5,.,CSASAFRGGSARQETQYF,TGCAGTGCTAGTGCCTTTAGGGGGGGTAGCGCCCGACAAGAGACCCAGTACTTC
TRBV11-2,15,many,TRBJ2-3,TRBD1,CASRPRDRRTDTQYF,TGTGCCAGCAGACCCCGGGACAGACGCACAGATACGCAGTATTTT
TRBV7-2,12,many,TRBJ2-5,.,CASSFSFETQYF,TGTGCCAGCAGCTTTTCGTTCGAGACCCAGTACTTC
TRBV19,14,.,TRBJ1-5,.,CASSMGRSNLPQHF,TGTGCCAGTAGTATGGGCAGAAGCAATCTGCCCCAGCATTTT
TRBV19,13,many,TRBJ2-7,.,CASSIGPSYEQYF,TGTGCCAGTAGTATCGGTCCCTCCTACGAGCAGTACTTC
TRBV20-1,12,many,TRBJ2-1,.,CSASSPGNEQFF,TGCAGTGCTAGCAGTCCCGGCAATGAGCAGTTCTTC
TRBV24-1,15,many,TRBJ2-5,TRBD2,CATSDASGGEETQYF,TGTGCCACCAGTGACGCTAGCGGGGGCGAGGAGACCCAGTACTTC
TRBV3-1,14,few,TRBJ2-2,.,CASSQGQITGELFF,TGTGCCAGCAGCCAAGGCCAAATCACCGGGGAGCTGTTTTTT
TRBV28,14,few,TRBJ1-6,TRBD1,CASRTTGGYSPLHF,TGTGCCAGCAGGACAACAGGGGGTTATTCACCCCTCCACTTT
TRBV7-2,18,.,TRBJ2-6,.,CASSAGWGGLSGANVLTF,TGTGCCAGCAGCGCCGGTTGGGGGGGCCTTTCTGGGGCCAACGTCCTGACTTTC
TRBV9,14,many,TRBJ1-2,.,CASSVTIEPRGYTF,TGTGCCAGCAGCGTAACAATTGAGCCTAGGGGCTACACCTTC
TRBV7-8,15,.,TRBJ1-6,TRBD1,CASSSSGTGNSPLHF,TGTGCCAGCAGCTCGAGCGGGACAGGGAATTCACCCCTCCACTTT
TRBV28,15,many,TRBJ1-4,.,CATGHRGATNEKLFF,TGTGCCACCGGACACCGTGGAGCAACTAATGAAAAACTGTTTTTT
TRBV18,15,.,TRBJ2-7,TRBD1,CASSRPGTGIYEQYF,TGTGCCAGCTCACGACCTGGGACAGGGATCTACGAGCAGTACTTC
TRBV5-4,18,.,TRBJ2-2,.,CASSFFAFLQANTGELFF,TGTGCCAGCAGCTTTTTCGCGTTCTTACAGGCGAACACCGGGGAGCTGTTTTTT
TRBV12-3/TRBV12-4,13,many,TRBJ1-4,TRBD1,CASSLLGQEKLFF,TGTGCCAGCAGTTTATTGGGACAGGAAAAACTGTTTTTT
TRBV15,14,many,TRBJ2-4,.,CATSKTLAKNIQYF,TGTGCCACCAGCAAAACCTTAGCCAAAAACATTCAGTACTTC
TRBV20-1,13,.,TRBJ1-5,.,CSAAGGAGQPQHF,TGCAGTGCTGCCGGGGGCGCCGGTCAGCCCCAGCATTTT
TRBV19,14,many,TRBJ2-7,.,CASSMNRLTYEQYF,TGTGCCAGTAGTATGAATAGGTTAACCTACGAGCAGTACTTC
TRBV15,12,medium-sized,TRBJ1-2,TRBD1,CATSTSGTANTF,TGTGCCACCAGCACCTCCGGGACAGCTAATACCTTC
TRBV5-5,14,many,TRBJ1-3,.,CASSQQGSGNTIYF,TGTGCCAGCAGTCAACAGGGTTCTGGAAACACCATATATTTT
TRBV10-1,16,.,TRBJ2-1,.,CASSPWHGVGGNEQFF,TGCGCCAGCAGTCCCTGGCATGGAGTAGGGGGAAATGAGCAGTTCTTC
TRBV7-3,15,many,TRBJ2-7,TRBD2,CASSQTGLGAGEQYF,TGTGCCAGCAGCCAAACGGGACTAGGAGCGGGGGAGCAGTACTTC
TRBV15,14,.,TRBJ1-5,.,CATSRGRGNQPQHF,TGTGCCACCAGCAGAGGAAGGGGCAATCAGCCCCAGCATTTT
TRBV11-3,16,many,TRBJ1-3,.,CASSFPPSTSGNTIYF,TGTGCCAGCAGCTTCCCCCCTTCGACCTCTGGAAACACCATATATTTT
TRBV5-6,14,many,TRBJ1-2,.,CASSLVVGNYGYTF,TGTGCCAGCAGCTTGGTTGTAGGGAACTATGGCTACACCTTC
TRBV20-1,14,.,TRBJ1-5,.,CSATGTLGLAPQHF,TGCAGTGCTACGGGGACTCTGGGGTTAGCGCCCCAGCATTTT
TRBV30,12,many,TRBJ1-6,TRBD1,CAADRDNSPLHF,TGTGCCGCGGACAGGGACAATTCACCCCTCCACTTT
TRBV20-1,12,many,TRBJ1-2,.,CSATDRPGGYTF,TGCAGTGCCACCGACAGACCAGGGGGCTACACCTTC
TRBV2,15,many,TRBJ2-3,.,CASSVGHTSTDTQYF,TGTGCCAGCAGTGTAGGACACACTAGCACAGATACGCAGTATTTT
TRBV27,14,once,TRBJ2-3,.,CASRRTGTVGTQYF,TGTGCCAGCAGACGCACAGGCACGGTCGGTACGCAGTATTTT
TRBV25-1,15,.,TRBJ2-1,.,CASRPGGPSYNEQFF,TGTGCCAGCCGACCCGGGGGGCCCTCCTACAATGAGCAGTTCTTC
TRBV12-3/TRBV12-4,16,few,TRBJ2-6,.,CASSFQISLGANVLTF,TGTGCCAGCAGTTTCCAGATTTCTCTGGGGGCCAACGTCCTGACTTTC
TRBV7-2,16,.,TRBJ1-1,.,CASSLQPGHLNTEAFF,TGTGCCAGCAGTCTACAGCCGGGACACTTGAACACTGAAGCTTTCTTT
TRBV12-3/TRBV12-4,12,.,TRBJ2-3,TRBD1,CASSSGDRGFYF,TGTGCCAGCAGTTCCGGGGACAGGGGTTTTTATTTT
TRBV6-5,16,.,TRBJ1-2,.,CASSREFRAGVSGYTF,TGTGCCAGCAGCCGCGAGTTCCGGGCAGGGGTGTCTGGCTACACCTTC
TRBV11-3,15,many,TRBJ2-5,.,CASSPGQSAQETQYF,TGTGCCAGCAGCCCCGGACAGTCGGCGCAAGAGACCCAGTACTTC
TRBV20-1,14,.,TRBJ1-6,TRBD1,CSATGQGQNSPLHF,TGCAGTGCTACGGGACAGGGGCAAAATTCACCCCTCCACTTT
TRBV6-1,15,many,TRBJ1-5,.,CASSEGAANNQPQHF,TGTGCCAGCAGTGAAGGGGCAGCTAATAATCAGCCCCAGCATTTT
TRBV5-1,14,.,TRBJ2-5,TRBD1,CASRAGQGPETQYF,TGCGCCAGCAGAGCGGGACAGGGCCCAGAGACCCAGTACTTC
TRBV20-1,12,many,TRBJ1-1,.,CSARYGNTEAFF,TGCAGTGCTAGATACGGGAACACTGAAGCTTTCTTT
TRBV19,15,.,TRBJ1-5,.,CASSINGGGEETQHF,TGTGCCAGTAGTATAAATGGTGGAGGGGAGGAGACCCAGCATTTT
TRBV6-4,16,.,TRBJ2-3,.,CASSDSAGSVTDTQYF,TGTGCCAGCAGTGACTCTGCGGGAAGTGTCACAGATACGCAGTATTTT
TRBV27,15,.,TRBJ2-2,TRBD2,CASSNSGGFTGELFF,TGTGCCAGCAGTAACAGCGGGGGGTTCACCGGGGAGCTGTTTTTT
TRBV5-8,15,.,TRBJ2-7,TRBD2,CASSFLAGASYEQYF,TGTGCCAGCAGCTTTCTAGCGGGGGCTAGCTACGAGCAGTACTTC
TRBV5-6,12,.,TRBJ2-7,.,CATSGTGSLQYF,TGTGCCACCAGCGGGACAGGCTCGTTGCAGTACTTC
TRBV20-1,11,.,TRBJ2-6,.,CSARDPGVLTF,TGCAGTGCTAGAGATCCTGGGGTCCTGACTTTC
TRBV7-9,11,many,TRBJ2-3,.,CASSPVDTQYF,TGTGCCAGCAGCCCCGTAGATACGCAGTATTTT
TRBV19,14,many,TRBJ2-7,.,CASSIGDRGHEQYF,TGTGCCAGTAGTATCGGAGACAGAGGCCACGAGCAGTACTTC
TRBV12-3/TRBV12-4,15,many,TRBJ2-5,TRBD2,CASSELAGVRETQYF,TGTGCCAGCAGTGAACTAGCGGGAGTACGAGAGACCCAGTACTTC
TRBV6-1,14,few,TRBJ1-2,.,CASSAGFRGYGYTF,TGTGCCAGCTCAGCCGGATTCAGAGGCTATGGCTACACCTTC